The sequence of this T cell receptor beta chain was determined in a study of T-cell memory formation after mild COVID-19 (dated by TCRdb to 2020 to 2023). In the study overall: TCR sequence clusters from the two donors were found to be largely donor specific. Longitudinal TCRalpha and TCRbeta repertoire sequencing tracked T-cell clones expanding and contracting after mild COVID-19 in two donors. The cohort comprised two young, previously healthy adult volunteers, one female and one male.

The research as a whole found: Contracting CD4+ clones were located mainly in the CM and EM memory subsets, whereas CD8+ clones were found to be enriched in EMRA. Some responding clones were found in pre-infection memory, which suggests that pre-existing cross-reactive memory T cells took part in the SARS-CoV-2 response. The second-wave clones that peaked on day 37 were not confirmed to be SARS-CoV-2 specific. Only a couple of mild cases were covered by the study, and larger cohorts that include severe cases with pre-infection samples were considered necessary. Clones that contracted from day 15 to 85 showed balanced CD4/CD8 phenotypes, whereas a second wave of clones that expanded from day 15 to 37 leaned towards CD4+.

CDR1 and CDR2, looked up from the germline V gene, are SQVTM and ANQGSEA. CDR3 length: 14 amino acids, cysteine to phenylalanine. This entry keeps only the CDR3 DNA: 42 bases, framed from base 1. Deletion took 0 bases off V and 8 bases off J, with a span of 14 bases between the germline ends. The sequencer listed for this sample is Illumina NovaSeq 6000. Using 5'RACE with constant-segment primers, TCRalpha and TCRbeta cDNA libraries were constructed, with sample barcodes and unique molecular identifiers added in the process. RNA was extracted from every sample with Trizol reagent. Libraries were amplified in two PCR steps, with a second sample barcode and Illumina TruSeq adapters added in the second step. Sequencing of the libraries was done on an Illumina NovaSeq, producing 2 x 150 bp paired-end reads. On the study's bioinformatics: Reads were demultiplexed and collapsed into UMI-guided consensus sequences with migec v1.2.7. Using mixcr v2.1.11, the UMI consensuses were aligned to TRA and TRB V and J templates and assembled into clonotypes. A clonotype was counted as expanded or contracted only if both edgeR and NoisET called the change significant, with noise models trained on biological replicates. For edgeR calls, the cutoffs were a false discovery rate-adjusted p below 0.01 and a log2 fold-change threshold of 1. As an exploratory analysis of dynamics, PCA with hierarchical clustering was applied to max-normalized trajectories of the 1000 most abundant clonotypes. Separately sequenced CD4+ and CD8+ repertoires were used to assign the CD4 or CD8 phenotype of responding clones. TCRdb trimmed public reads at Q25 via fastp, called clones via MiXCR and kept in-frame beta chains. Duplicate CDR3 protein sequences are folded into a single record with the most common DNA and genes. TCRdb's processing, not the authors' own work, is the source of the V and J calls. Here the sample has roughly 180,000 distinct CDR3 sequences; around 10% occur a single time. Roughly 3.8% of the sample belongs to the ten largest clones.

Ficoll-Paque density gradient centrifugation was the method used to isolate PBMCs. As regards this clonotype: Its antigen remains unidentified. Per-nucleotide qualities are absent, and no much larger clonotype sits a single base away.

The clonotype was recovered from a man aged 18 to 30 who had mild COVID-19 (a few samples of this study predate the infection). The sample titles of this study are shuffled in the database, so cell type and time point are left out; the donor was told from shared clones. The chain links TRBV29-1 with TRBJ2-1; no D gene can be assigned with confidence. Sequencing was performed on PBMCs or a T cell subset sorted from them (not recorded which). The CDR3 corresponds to CSVEDPSGFDEQFF. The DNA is TGCAGCGTTGAAGATCCCTCAGGCTTCGATGAGCAGTTCTTC.